These 21 T cell receptor beta chains came from one sample sequenced in a study of T cell responses to AZD1222 COVID-19 vaccine. Produced via immunoSEQ multiplex PCR; TCRdb's table is partial and in-frame only. Of around 120,000 clones in the sample, less than 90% are singletons; the top ten hold 28%. Source: peripheral blood, taken on day 0 of AZD1222 vaccination. The receptors derive from an adult in good health.

The chain is built from TRBV28 and TRBJ1-5, with a possible D match to TRBD1 (6 bases). The CDR3 has 18 residues. V was shortened by 7 bases and J by 1 base, with 23 bases between the two germline ends. CDR1 and CDR2 from the germline V gene are MDHEN and SYDVKM. CDR3 sequence: CASTDPGTPRPSNQPQHF. The DNA of the CDR3 is TGTGCCAGCACCGACCCCGGGACACCGCGACCGAGCAATCAGCCCCAGCATTTT.

The V and J genes are TRBV7-9 and TRBJ1-6; 9 nucleotides line up with TRBD1. J gave up 9 bases and V 5 bases, and 8 bases lay outside the gene matches. Per the germline V gene, CDR1 is SEHNR and CDR2 is FQNEAQ (reference sequence). The CDR3 spans 15 residues. The CDR3 DNA follows: TGTGCCAGCAGCCCAGGGGGGACAGGGTTTTCACCCCTCCACTTT. Amino acids: CASSPGGTGFSPLHF.

Only one count was recorded for this clone. This rearrangement joins TRBV6-5 to TRBJ1-2; TRBD1 is a possible D gene (6 bases). There are 14 residues in the CDR3. The germline gives CDR1 MNHEY, CDR2 SVGAGI. The V end was cut by 5 bases, the J end by 7 bases, with 17 bases between. CDR3 in amino acids: CASSHPHRDAGYTF. DNA for the CDR3: TGTGCCAGCAGTCACCCCCACAGGGACGCTGGCTACACCTTC.

The V gene is TRBV28, the J gene TRBJ2-5, with 9 bases lining up with TRBD2. V trimming: 4 bases; J trimming: 5 bases; junction bases outside the gene matches: 14. Germline V gene data show CDR1 as MDHEN and CDR2 as SYDVKM. This CDR3 comprises 17 residues. The CDR3 DNA reads TGTGCCAGCAGTTGGGCGGCGCGGGAGGGCCTCGGGGAGACCCAGTACTTC. The encoded protein is CASSWAAREGLGETQYF.

The CDR3 sequence: CASSIEGGRPGGSNQPQHF. DNA of the CDR3: TGTGCCAGTAGTATAGAGGGAGGGAGGCCAGGGGGTAGCAATCAGCCCCAGCATTTT. V gene TRBV19 combines with J gene TRBJ1-5; 7 positions match TRBD1. V was clipped by 0 bases and J by 0 bases; unmatched bases: 11. The length of the CDR3 is 19 residues. The germline V gene has CDR1 LNHDA and CDR2 SQIVND (reference sequence).

The V call is TRBV7-2, the J call TRBJ2-1, with D perhaps given as TRBD1 or TRBD2 (5 bases each). Trimming cost V 5 bases and J 6 bases, with 17 bases left between them. The CDR3 extends over 15 amino acids. Germline-derived CDR1 and CDR2 are SGHTA and FQGNSA. This CDR3 reads CASSLNIGGPNEQFF. In DNA, the CDR3 is TGTGCCAGCAGCCTTAACATTGGGGGTCCCAATGAGCAGTTCTTC.

V gene TRBV9 combines with J gene TRBJ2-2; the D gene is possibly TRBD2 (6 bases). CDR1 SGDLS and CDR2 YYNGEE come from the germline V gene. The germline V and J ends were trimmed by 0 bases and 7 bases, with 16 bases remaining between them. The CDR3 spans 16 residues. The CDR3 loop is CASSVDPTSPVGELFF. The CDR3 DNA reads as TGTGCCAGCAGCGTAGACCCCACTAGCCCGGTCGGGGAGCTGTTTTTT.

The chain is built from TRBV4-1 and TRBJ1-1; a possible D gene is TRBD1 (6 bases). Per germline, CDR1 MGHRA and CDR2 YSYEKL. Trimming removed 3 bases from V and 0 bases from J, with 11 bases in between. The length of the CDR3 is 15 residues. CDR3 sequence: CASSQGGHMNTEAFF. The CDR3 nucleotides read TGCGCCAGCAGCCAGGGGGGCCATATGAACACTGAAGCTTTCTTT.

The V call is TRBV6-5, the J call TRBJ1-1; D unclear. Germline CDR1 and CDR2: MNHEY and SVGAGI. The V end lost 7 bases, the J end lost 11 bases, and 23 bases lay between the germline ends. The length of the CDR3 is 14 residues. This CDR3 is CASTSTTAEEEAFF. CDR3 DNA: TGTGCCAGCACCTCAACGACTGCTGAAGAAGAGGCTTTCTTT.

The chain couples TRBV19 to TRBJ2-2; the match to TRBD1 covers 7 bases. The junction had 6 bases not matched to a gene; V was cut back by 2 bases and J by 3 bases. The length of the CDR3 is 16 residues. Germline lookup yields CDR1 LNHDA and CDR2 SQIVND (reference sequence). CDR3 residues: CASSISRGRHTGELFF. The DNA of the CDR3 is TGTGCCAGTAGTATATCTAGGGGGCGGCACACCGGGGAGCTGTTTTTT.

The V call is TRBV19, the J call TRBJ1-3, with 7 nucleotides matching TRBD1. With V trimmed by 6 bases and J by 0 bases, 5 bases remained unmatched. The CDR3 covers 15 residues. The V gene's germline CDR1 is LNHDA and CDR2 SQIVND (reference sequence). The DNA for the CDR3 is TGTGCCAGTAGCCGGGACAGTCTCTCTGGAAACACCATATATTTT. Translation: CASSRDSLSGNTIYF.

The chain links TRBV28 to TRBJ1-4; 9 bases are a match to TRBD1. The germline gives CDR1 MDHEN, CDR2 SYDVKM. J gave up 7 bases and V 2 bases, and 5 bases lay outside the gene matches. The CDR3 covers 15 residues. CDR3 DNA: TGTGCCAGCAGTTTAGTAGACAGGGGGGGTGAAAAACTGTTTTTT. It translates to CASSLVDRGGEKLFF.

The rearrangement links TRBV2 to TRBJ2-2, with 9 bases lining up with TRBD1. This CDR3 has 15 amino acids. J was trimmed by 3 bases and V by 6 bases; bases with no gene match: 5. Germline lookup yields CDR1 SNHLY and CDR2 FYNNEI. This CDR3 is CASRPGTGYTGELFF. The CDR3 coding sequence is TGTGCCAGCAGACCAGGGACAGGGTACACCGGGGAGCTGTTTTTT.

The gene calls are TRBV6-5 and TRBJ1-2; D is undetermined. V gave up 7 bases and J gave up 4 bases, with 16 bases separating them. CDR1 and CDR2 (germline): MNHEY, SVGAGI. This CDR3 is built from 14 residues. CDR3 amino acids: CASTQTAGVYGYTF. The CDR3 nucleotides are TGTGCCAGCACCCAGACCGCAGGAGTCTATGGCTACACCTTC.

The V gene is TRBV7-3, the J gene TRBJ2-1; 11 bases match TRBD1. The CDR3 is 16 residues long. Trimming at V came to 0 bases and at J to 9 bases, leaving 7 bases not matched to a gene. Germline CDR1 and CDR2: SGHTA and FQGTGA. The CDR3 DNA is TGTGCCAGCAGCTTAACCGGGACAGGGGGTATTAGTGAGCAGTTCTTC. Translation gives CASSLTGTGGISEQFF.

The J gene is TRBJ2-7, the V gene TRBV28; maybe TRBD1 (6 bases). Germline assignment: CDR1 MDHEN and CDR2 SYDVKM. This CDR3 is built from 15 residues. V dropped 4 bases and J dropped 3 bases, with 16 bases sitting between them. CDR3 region: CASSSGTRTFYEQYF. The CDR3 nucleotides are TGTGCCAGCAGTTCCGGGACACGCACCTTCTACGAGCAGTACTTC. The variable domain in full, with the rest retrieved from reference TRBV28 and TRBJ2-7, is DVKVTQSSRYLVKRTGEKVFLECVQDMDHENMFWYRQDPGLGLRLIYFSYDVKMKEKGDIPEGYSVSREKKERFSLILESASTNQTSMYLCASSSGTRTFYEQYFGPGTRLTVT.

The V and J genes are TRBV19 and TRBJ2-1, with a tentative D call TRBD1 (5 bases). This CDR3 region has 15 residues. The V end was cut by 6 bases, the J end by 2 bases, with 14 bases between. Germline V lookup: CDR1 LNHDA, CDR2 SQIVND (reference sequence). CDR3 in DNA: TGTGCCAGTAGCACCGACAGTTCTCCCTACAATGAGCAGTTCTTC. This sequence encodes CASSTDSSPYNEQFF. The whole variable domain, remainder taken from reference TRBV19 and TRBJ2-1, is DGGITQSPKYLFRKEGQNVTLSCEQNLNHDAMYWYRQDPGQGLRLIYYSQIVNDFQKGDIAEGYSVSREKKESFPLTVTSAQKNPTAFYLCASSTDSSPYNEQFFGPGTRLTVL.

The V call is TRBV24-1, the J call TRBJ2-1; D unclear. Trimming removed 1 base from V and 4 bases from J, with 4 bases in between. Germline lookup yields CDR1 KGHDR and CDR2 SFDVKD. The length of the CDR3 is 13 residues. This CDR3 is CATSDLLYNEQFF. CDR3 bases: TGTGCCACCAGTGATTTACTTTACAATGAGCAGTTCTTC.

This chain links TRBV18 with TRBJ1-2; D remains unclear. Trimming stripped 4 bases from V and 3 bases from J, with 15 bases between. The CDR3 loop spans 15 amino acids. The germline V gene encodes CDR1 KGHSH and CDR2 LQKENI. The CDR3 reads CASSRVSVVDYGYTF. The CDR3 DNA sequence: TGTGCCAGCTCACGGGTGTCTGTGGTGGACTATGGCTACACCTTC.

The V call is TRBV7-9, the J call TRBJ1-1; TRBD1 aligns across 10 bases. The trim removed 5 bases at V and 3 bases at J, leaving 6 bases unmatched. This CDR3 comprises 15 residues. Germline V gene sequence: CDR1 SEHNR, CDR2 FQNEAQ (reference sequence). In nucleotides, the CDR3 is TGTGCCAGCAGCCGATACGGGACAGGGGACACTGAAGCTTTCTTT. Residues: CASSRYGTGDTEAFF. Full variable domain (remainder filled in from reference TRBV7-9 and TRBJ1-1): DTGVSQNPRHKITKRGQNVTFRCDPISEHNRLYWYRQTLGQGPEFLTYFQNEAQLEKSRLLSDRFSAERPKGSFSTLEIQRTEQGDSAMYLCASSRYGTGDTEAFFGQGTRLTVV.

This clone was seen a single time. The V and J genes are TRBV9 and TRBJ1-4, with D uncertain. V lost 0 bases and J 2 bases, leaving 11 bases between the germline ends. CDR3 length: 16 residues. CDR1 is SGDLS and CDR2 is YYNGEE in the germline V gene. The CDR3, as DNA: TGTGCCAGCAGCGTAGACCCGTCAGTGACTAATGAAAAACTGTTTTTT. Translated: CASSVDPSVTNEKLFF. Full variable domain (rest looked up from reference TRBV9 and TRBJ1-4): DSGVTQTPKHLITATGQRVTLRCSPRSGDLSVYWYQQSLDQGLQFLIQYYNGEERAKGNILERFSAQQFPDLHSELNLSSLELGDSALYFCASSVDPSVTNEKLFFGSGTQLSVL.